This TCR beta chain was recovered during a study of T cells in localized non-small cell lung cancer. General study points: Longer overall survival was associated with a higher density of T cells in the blood.

Profiling relied on immunoSEQ multiplex PCR, and the TCRdb table lists in-frame clones only, not all of them. The sample lists around 20,000 clones, roughly nine tenths seen once, with approximately 2.5% in the top ten. In regard to this clone: The antigen is not known.

The CDR3 length is 15 residues. From germline, CDR1 is MDHEN and CDR2 SYDVKM. V lost 2 bases to trimming and J lost 2 bases, with 9 bases between them. The V and J genes are TRBV28 and TRBJ2-2; D is undetermined. The clonotype was recovered from a woman aged 40 to 75 with stage I lung adenocarcinoma. Sample: peripheral blood, taken before any cancer treatment. The CDR3: CASSLRAENTGELFF. The CDR3 DNA is TGTGCCAGCAGTTTAAGGGCAGAAAACACCGGGGAGCTGTTTTTT.